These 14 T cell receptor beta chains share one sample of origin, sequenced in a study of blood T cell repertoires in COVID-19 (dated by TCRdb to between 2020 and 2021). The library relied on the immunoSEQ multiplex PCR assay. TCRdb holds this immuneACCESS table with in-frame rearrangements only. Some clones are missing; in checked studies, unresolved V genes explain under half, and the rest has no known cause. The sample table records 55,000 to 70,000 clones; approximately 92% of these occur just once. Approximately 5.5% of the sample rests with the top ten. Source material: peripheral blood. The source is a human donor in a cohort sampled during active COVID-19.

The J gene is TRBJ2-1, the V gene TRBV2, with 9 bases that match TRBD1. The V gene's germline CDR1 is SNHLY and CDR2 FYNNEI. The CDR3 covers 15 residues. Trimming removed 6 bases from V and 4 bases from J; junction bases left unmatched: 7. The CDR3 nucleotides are TGTGCCAGCAGACTAGACAGGGGGAATTACAATGAGCAGTTCTTC. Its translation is CASRLDRGNYNEQFF.

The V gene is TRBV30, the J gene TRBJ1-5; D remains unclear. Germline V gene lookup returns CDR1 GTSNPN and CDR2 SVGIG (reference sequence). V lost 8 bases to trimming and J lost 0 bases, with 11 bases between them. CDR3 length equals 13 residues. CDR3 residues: CAGAFYSNQPQHF. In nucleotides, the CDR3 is TGTGCCGGAGCGTTTTATAGCAATCAGCCCCAGCATTTT.

Here the CDR3 reads CASSLMGEGYTF. The CDR3 DNA reads TGTGCCAGCAGCTTAATGGGAGAAGGCTACACCTTC. The genes are TRBV7-2 and TRBJ1-2; no reliable D call. In germline, CDR1 is SGHTA, CDR2 FQGNSA. This CDR3 is built from 12 residues. Between the trimmed V and J ends, which lost 2 bases and 8 bases, there was a span of 9 bases. Full variable domain (remainder filled in from reference TRBV7-2 and TRBJ1-2): GAGVSQSPSNKVTEKGKDVELRCDPISGHTALYWYRQSLGQGLEFLIYFQGNSAPDKSGLPSDRFSAERTGGSVSTLTIQRTQQEDSAVYLCASSLMGEGYTFGSGTRLTVV.

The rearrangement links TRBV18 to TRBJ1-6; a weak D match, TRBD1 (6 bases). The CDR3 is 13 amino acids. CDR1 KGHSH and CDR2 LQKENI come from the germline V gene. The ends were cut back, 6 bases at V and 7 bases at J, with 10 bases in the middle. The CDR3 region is CASSGDINSPLHF. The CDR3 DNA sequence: TGTGCCAGCTCCGGGGACATAAATTCACCCCTCCACTTT.

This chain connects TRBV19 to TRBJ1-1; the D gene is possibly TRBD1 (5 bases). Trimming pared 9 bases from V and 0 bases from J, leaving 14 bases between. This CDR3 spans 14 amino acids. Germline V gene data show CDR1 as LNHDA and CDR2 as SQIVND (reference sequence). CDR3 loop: CASSRGELNTEAFF. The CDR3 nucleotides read TGTGCCAGCAGTCGGGGGGAACTGAACACTGAAGCTTTCTTT.

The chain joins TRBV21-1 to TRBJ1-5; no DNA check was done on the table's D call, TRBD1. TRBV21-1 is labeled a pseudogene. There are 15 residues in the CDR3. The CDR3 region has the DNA TGTGCCAGCAGCCGACTGGACAGGGCAAGTCAGCCCCAGCATTTT. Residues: CASSRLDRASQPQHF.

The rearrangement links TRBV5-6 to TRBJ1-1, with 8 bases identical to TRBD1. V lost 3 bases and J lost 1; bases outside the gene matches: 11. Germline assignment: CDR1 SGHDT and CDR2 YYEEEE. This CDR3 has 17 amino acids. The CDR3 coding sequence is TGTGCCAGCAGCTGGACCGGGACAGGAAGGGCGAACACTGAAGCTTTCTTT. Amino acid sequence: CASSWTGTGRANTEAFF. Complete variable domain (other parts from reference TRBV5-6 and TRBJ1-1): DAGVTQSPTHLIKTRGQQVTLRCSPKSGHDTVSWYQQALGQGPQFIFQYYEEEERQRGNFPDRFSGHQFPNYSSELNVNALLLGDSALYLCASSWTGTGRANTEAFFGQGTRLTVV.

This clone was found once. The CDR3, as DNA: TGCGCCAGCGCAGCGGGAGTTACAGATACGCAGTATTTT. Encoded protein: CASAAGVTDTQYF. The chain couples TRBV5-1 to TRBJ2-3, with 8 positions matching TRBD2. With 7 bases clipped from V and 3 bases from J, the junction kept 4 bases outside the gene matches. Germline V gene lookup returns CDR1 SGHRS and CDR2 YFSETQ. This CDR3 is built from 13 residues. Full variable domain (missing parts from reference TRBV5-1 and TRBJ2-3): KAGVTQTPRYLIKTRGQQVTLSCSPISGHRSVSWYQQTPGQGLQFLFEYFSETQRNKGNFPGRFSGRQFSNSRSEMNVSTLELGDSALYLCASAAGVTDTQYFGPGTRLTVL.

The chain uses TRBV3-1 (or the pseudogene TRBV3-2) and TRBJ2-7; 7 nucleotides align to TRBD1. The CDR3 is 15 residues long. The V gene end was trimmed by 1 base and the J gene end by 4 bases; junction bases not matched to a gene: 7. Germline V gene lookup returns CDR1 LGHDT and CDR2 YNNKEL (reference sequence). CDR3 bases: TGTGCCAGCAGCCAAGCTGGGACAGTGGCATACGAGCAGTACTTC. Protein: CASSQAGTVAYEQYF.

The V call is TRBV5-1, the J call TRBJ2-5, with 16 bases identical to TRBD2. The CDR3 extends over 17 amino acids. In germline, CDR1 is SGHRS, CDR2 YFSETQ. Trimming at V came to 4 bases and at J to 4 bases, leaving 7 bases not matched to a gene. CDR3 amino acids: CASSRGTSGGARETQYF. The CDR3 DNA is TGCGCCAGCAGCCGAGGGACTAGCGGGGGGGCCCGAGAGACCCAGTACTTC.

For the CDR3, the DNA is TGTGCCAGCAGCCCCCGGGGAGGAACCATCACAGATACGCAGTATTTT. This encodes CASSPRGGTITDTQYF. The J gene is TRBJ2-3, the V gene TRBV3-1 (or the pseudogene TRBV3-2); possible D gene TRBD2, 6 bases. V was clipped by 4 bases and J by 2 bases, with 16 bases between them. Looked up from germline, CDR1 is LGHDT and CDR2 is YNNKEL (reference sequence). The CDR3 spans 16 residues.

The CDR3 region has the DNA TGTGCCAGTAGTGTGACTAGCGGGGGGCCAACAGATACGCAGTATTTT. Translation gives CASSVTSGGPTDTQYF. The V and J genes are TRBV19 and TRBJ2-3; 13 nucleotides line up with TRBD2. J was trimmed by 3 bases and V by 5 bases; bases with no gene match: 5. This CDR3 has 16 amino acids. Germline CDR1 reads LNHDA; CDR2 reads SQIVND (reference sequence).

The CDR3 protein is CAWSVMSAAGAYNEQFF. The CDR3 nucleotides are TGTGCCTGGAGTGTAATGAGTGCGGCGGGAGCTTACAATGAGCAGTTCTTC. This chain connects TRBV30 to TRBJ2-1, with 7 bases fitting TRBD2. With 0 bases clipped from V and 4 bases from J, the junction kept 12 bases outside the gene matches. Germline V gives CDR1 GTSNPN, CDR2 SVGIG (reference sequence). CDR3 length equals 17 residues.

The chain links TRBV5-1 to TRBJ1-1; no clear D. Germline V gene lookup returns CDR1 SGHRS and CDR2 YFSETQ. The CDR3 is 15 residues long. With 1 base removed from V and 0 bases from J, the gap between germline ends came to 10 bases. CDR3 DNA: TGCGCCAGCAGCTTGTATACACAGATGAACACTGAAGCTTTCTTT. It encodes CASSLYTQMNTEAFF.